This TCR beta chain was observed in a study of T cell responses to AZD1222 COVID-19 vaccine. Here immunoSEQ multiplex PCR was the method, and the copy in TCRdb shows in-frame clones only, minus some. The sample lists about 160,000 clones, around 94% occurring once. Study-wide results and limits: The reported proportion of spike-specific TCRs targeting unmutated variant regions was nearly half.

On this clone itself: Its specificity is not known.

Germline V gene lookup returns CDR1 GTSNPN and CDR2 SVGIG (reference sequence). The CDR3 spans 13 residues. V shed 2 bases, J shed 12 bases, and the junction held 6 bases outside the gene matches. The sequencing used peripheral blood, collected on day 0 of AZD1222 vaccination. The chain couples TRBV30 to TRBJ2-1; 11 nucleotides agree with TRBD1. The receptor was derived from an adult in good health. The CDR3, as DNA: TGTGCCTGGAGTAGGACAGGGGGCGCCGGGCAGTTCTTC. It encodes CAWSRTGGAGQFF. Together with reference TRBV30 and TRBJ2-1, the CDR3 gives the full variable domain: SQTIHQWPATLVQPVGSPLSLECTVEGTSNPNLYWYRQAAGRGLQLLFYSVGIGQISSEVPQNLSASRPQDRQFILSSKKLLLSDSGFYLCAWSRTGGAGQFFGPGTRLTVL.